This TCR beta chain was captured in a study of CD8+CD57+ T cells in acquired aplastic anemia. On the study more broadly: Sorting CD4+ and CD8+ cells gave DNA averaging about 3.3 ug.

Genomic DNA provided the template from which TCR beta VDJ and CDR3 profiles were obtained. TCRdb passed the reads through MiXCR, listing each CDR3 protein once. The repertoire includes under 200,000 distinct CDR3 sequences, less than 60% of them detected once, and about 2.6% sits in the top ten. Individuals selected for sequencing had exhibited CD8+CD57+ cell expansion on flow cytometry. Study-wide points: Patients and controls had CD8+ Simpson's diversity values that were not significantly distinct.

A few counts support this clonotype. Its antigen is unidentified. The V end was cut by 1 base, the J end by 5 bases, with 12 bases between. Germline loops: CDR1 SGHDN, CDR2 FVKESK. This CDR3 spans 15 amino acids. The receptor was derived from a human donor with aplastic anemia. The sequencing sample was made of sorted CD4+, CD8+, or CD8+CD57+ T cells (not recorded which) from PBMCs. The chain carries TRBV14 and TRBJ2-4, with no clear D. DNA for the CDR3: TGTGCCAGCAGCCAAGGTCCCAGCACAGAAAACATTCAGTACTTC. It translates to CASSQGPSTENIQYF.